These T cell receptor beta chains were read from a single sample in a study of blood T cell repertoires in COVID-19. The repertoire was sequenced with immunoSEQ multiplex PCR; TCRdb's copy has only in-frame clones and lacks some. The sample lists about 140,000 clones; roughly four fifths were seen once. Sequenced material: peripheral blood. These receptors were obtained from a human donor in a cohort sampled during active COVID-19. The conserved cysteine and the conserved F or W are not part of the CDR3 here.

V gene: TRBV7-9
CDR3 protein: ASSPPGQGLTSGNSPLH

V gene: TRBV13
CDR3 protein: ASSPGAYEQF

V gene: TRBV18
CDR3 protein: ASSPRDRVDGEQY

V gene: TRBV19
CDR3 protein: ASTLTGSYGNTIY

V gene: TRBV4-1
CDR3 protein: ASSRRSGGAITGELF

V gene: TRBV10-3
CDR3 protein: AISDQGNYGYT

V gene: TRBV9
CDR3 protein: ASSPSGSGGVNEQF

V gene: TRBV4-1
CDR3 protein: ASSQDRQSYAF

V gene: TRBV24-1
CDR3 protein: ATSGGTENEKLF

V gene: TRBV28
CDR3 protein: ASRRGGTRLF

V gene: TRBV5-8
CDR3 protein: ASIPKDRRLYEQY

V gene: TRBV19
CDR3 protein: ASSRGQGVGEQF

V gene: TRBV5-1
CDR3 protein: ASSLGDIQETQY

V gene: TRBV11-2
CDR3 protein: ASSNRGYTNEKLF

V gene: TRBV12-3/TRBV12-4
CDR3 protein: ASSPPGRNEQF

V gene: TRBV6-5
CDR3 protein: ASSIPGTGLEKLF

V gene: TRBV6-1
CDR3 protein: ASSAFHPGGRNQPQH

V gene: TRBV9
CDR3 protein: ASSEKDRSTIVAKNIQY

V gene: TRBV7-9
CDR3 protein: ASRQGLSTDTQY

V gene: TRBV4-1
CDR3 protein: ASSQVEQGKAEAF

V gene: TRBV29-1
CDR3 protein: SVKRGTAEAF

V gene: TRBV18
CDR3 protein: ASSPRAEMGAQSPLH

V gene: TRBV27
CDR3 protein: ASSSQGLVKNIQY

V gene: TRBV24-1
CDR3 protein: ATSDFRGGQGSSYEQY